The 15 T cell receptor beta chains below all came from one sample that was sequenced in a study of T cell repertoires in cytomegalovirus infection. Their specific antigens are unknown. Each CDR3 protein gets one entry after TCRdb re-called the reads with MiXCR. Here the sample spans approximately 76,000 distinct CDR3 sequences, 40% being singletons. The sample in question was CD8+ T cells from cultured PBMCs, obtained from culture after CMV antigen stimulation. The receptors derive from a human donor in good health (CMV status not recorded). Some clones in this sample may be carry-over from other donors' samples.

The table lists this clonotype with a few counts. J is TRBJ1-2 and V is TRBV27; D unresolved. The CDR3 is 15 amino acids. V was trimmed by 6 bases and J by 10 bases, leaving 24 bases between them. Germline lookup yields CDR1 MNHEY and CDR2 SMNVEV (reference sequence). This CDR3 reads CASRIWASVSEPYTF. CDR3 sequence (DNA): TGTGCCAGCAGAATTTGGGCCAGCGTTTCTGAACCCTACACCTTC.

This clonotype was found a few times. The chain carries TRBV5-5 and TRBJ1-2; no definite D call. The V end was cut by 4 bases, the J end by 4 bases, with 8 bases between. The CDR3 is made up of 12 amino acids. Germline values: CDR1 SGHKS, CDR2 YYEKEE (reference sequence). CDR3 nucleotide sequence: TGTGCCAGCAGCAACAAGGTCTATGGCTACACCTTC. It is translated as CASSNKVYGYTF.

Sample share makes this clonotype medium-sized. V and J are TRBV7-9 and TRBJ2-7; no reliable D call. Trimming shortened V by 2 bases and J by 4 bases, and 9 bases separated the two germline ends. Looked up from germline, CDR1 is SEHNR and CDR2 is FQNEAQ (reference sequence). The CDR3 has 13 amino acids. Here the CDR3 DNA reads TGTGCCAGCAGCTTATATGGGTTTTACGAGCAGTACTTC. It codes for CASSLYGFYEQYF.

The genes are TRBV7-2 and TRBJ2-7, with D hard to call. Germline assignment: CDR1 SGHTA and CDR2 FQGNSA. There are 12 residues in the CDR3. The V and J ends lost 2 bases and 2 bases respectively, with 4 bases between them. The CDR3 nucleotides read TGTGCCAGCAGCTTAACGGCCTACGAGCAGTACTTC. Its protein product is CASSLTAYEQYF.

V usage is TRBV7-2 and J usage is TRBJ1-1; D not resolved. The CDR3 loop spans 13 amino acids. Trimming stripped 2 bases from V and 7 bases from J, with 11 bases between. Germline V gene sequence: CDR1 SGHTA, CDR2 FQGNSA. The CDR3 nucleotides read TGTGCCAGCAGCTTAAATCTGGGCGATGAAGCTTTCTTT. This sequence encodes CASSLNLGDEAFF.

The gene calls are TRBV29-1 and TRBJ2-5; D possibly corresponds to TRBD1 (5 bases). Germline CDR1 is SQVTM and CDR2 is ANQGSEA. The V gene lost 3 bases and the J gene lost 1 base, with 18 bases spanning the gap. This CDR3 spans 16 amino acids. CDR3 residues: CSVDGINDSLQETQYF. In nucleotides, the CDR3 is TGCAGCGTTGATGGTATAAATGACAGTCTCCAAGAGACCCAGTACTTC.

V usage is TRBV7-6 and J usage is TRBJ1-5; D is unresolved. Trimming took 1 base from V and 6 from J, leaving 16 bases between them. Germline lookup yields CDR1 SGHVS and CDR2 FNYEAQ. This CDR3 has 16 residues. This CDR3 reads CASSLESRLYVQPQHF. For the CDR3, the DNA is TGTGCCAGCAGCTTAGAGAGCAGGTTGTACGTTCAGCCCCAGCATTTT.

The chain employs TRBV6-1 and TRBJ1-2; D gene uncertain. Trimming removed 3 bases at V and 8 bases at J, with 13 bases between. There are 13 residues in the CDR3. Germline-derived CDR1 and CDR2 are MNHNS and SASEGT. CDR3 nucleotide sequence: TGTGCCAGCAGTGATACGGATACGATGGGCTACACCTTC. Protein sequence: CASSDTDTMGYTF.

The chain links TRBV11-2 to TRBJ1-1; D is unclear. Per the germline V gene, CDR1 is SGHAT and CDR2 is FQNNGV. Trimming removed 5 bases from V and 3 bases from J, with 22 bases in between. This CDR3 comprises 17 residues. The CDR3 DNA is TGTGCCAGCAGCCTAACGGCAGGACTTAGCGATGACACTGAAGCTTTCTTT. This encodes CASSLTAGLSDDTEAFF.

The chain joins TRBV7-9 to TRBJ1-2, with D unresolved. Trimming stripped 5 bases from V and 4 bases from J, with 11 bases between. This CDR3 has 13 residues. CDR1 is SEHNR and CDR2 is FQNEAQ in the germline V gene (reference sequence). The CDR3 DNA is TGTGCCAGCAGCCCCCTGCGCGGCTATGGCTACACCTTC. Amino acids: CASSPLRGYGYTF.

This clonotype was counted a few times. The chain joins TRBV20-1 to TRBJ2-1, with 11 bases identical to TRBD2. V shed 3 bases and J 7 bases; nucleotides not matched to a gene: 11. The CDR3 covers 16 residues. Germline CDR1 and CDR2: DFQATT and SNEGSKA (reference sequence). CDR3 DNA sequence: TGCAGTGCTAGGGGGGTACTAGCGGGGGAGTCGAATGAGCAGTTCTTC. As protein: CSARGVLAGESNEQFF.

This clonotype showed up just once. This chain connects TRBV6-6 to TRBJ1-3; D gene uncertain. With 2 bases removed from V and 2 bases from J, the gap between germline ends came to 16 bases. Per the germline V gene, CDR1 is MNHNY and CDR2 is SVGAGI (reference sequence). The CDR3 is 17 residues long. The CDR3 DNA follows: TGTGCCAGCAGTTACCCAAAAGAGGGAGAGGCTGGAAACACCATATATTTT. This codes for CASSYPKEGEAGNTIYF.

This clonotype was counted a single time. The rearrangement links TRBV20-1 to TRBJ2-1; 8 nucleotides agree with TRBD2. In germline, CDR1 is DFQATT, CDR2 SNEGSKA (reference sequence). This CDR3 has 15 amino acids. V shed 0 bases, J shed 10 bases, and the junction held 11 bases outside the gene matches. The CDR3 sequence is CSAREYRGGLDEQFF. CDR3 DNA sequence: TGCAGTGCTAGAGAGTACCGGGGGGGCTTAGACGAGCAGTTCTTC.

The chain employs TRBV7-3 and TRBJ1-1, with no clear D. Germline CDR1 is SGHTA and CDR2 is FQGTGA. Trimming removed 1 base at V and 5 bases at J, with 20 bases between. The CDR3 loop spans 17 amino acids. The CDR3 nucleotides are TGTGCCAGCAGCTTAATTCCAGTAGACGAGGGTTGGACTGAAGCTTTCTTT. Protein sequence: CASSLIPVDEGWTEAFF.

The chain links TRBV5-6 to TRBJ2-7, with D perhaps TRBD2 (5 bases). This CDR3 comprises 15 residues. Trimming left V 0 bases short and J 0 bases short, with 10 bases between. Germline values: CDR1 SGHDT, CDR2 YYEEEE. CDR3 region: CASSLVPGTSYEQYF. CDR3 bases: TGTGCCAGCAGCTTGGTACCGGGAACCTCCTACGAGCAGTACTTC.